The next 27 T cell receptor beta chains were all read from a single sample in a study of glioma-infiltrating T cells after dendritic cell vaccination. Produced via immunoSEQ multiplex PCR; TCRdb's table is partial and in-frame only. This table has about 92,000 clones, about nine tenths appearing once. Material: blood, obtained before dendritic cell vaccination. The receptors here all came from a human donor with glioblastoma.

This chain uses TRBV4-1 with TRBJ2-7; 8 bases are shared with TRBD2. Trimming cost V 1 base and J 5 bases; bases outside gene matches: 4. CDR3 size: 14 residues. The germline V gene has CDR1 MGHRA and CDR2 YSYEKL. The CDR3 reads CASSQAGGSDEQYF. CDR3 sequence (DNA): TGCGCCAGCAGCCAAGCGGGAGGGTCAGACGAGCAGTACTTC.

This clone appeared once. CDR3 nucleotide sequence: TGTGCCAGCAGTGGTGCGGGAAACCAAGAGACCCAGTACTTC. Translation: CASSGAGNQETQYF. The chain employs TRBV6-1 and TRBJ2-5, with D perhaps TRBD2 (6 bases). The CDR3 contains 14 residues. From germline, CDR1 is MNHNS and CDR2 SASEGT. V was clipped by 4 bases and J by 0 bases, with 9 bases between them.

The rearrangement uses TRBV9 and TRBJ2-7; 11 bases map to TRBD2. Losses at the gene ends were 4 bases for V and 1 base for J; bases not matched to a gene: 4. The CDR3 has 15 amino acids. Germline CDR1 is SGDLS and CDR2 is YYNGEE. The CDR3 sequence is CASSLGTSGSYEQYF. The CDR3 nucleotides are TGTGCCAGCAGCTTAGGGACTAGCGGTTCCTACGAGCAGTACTTC.

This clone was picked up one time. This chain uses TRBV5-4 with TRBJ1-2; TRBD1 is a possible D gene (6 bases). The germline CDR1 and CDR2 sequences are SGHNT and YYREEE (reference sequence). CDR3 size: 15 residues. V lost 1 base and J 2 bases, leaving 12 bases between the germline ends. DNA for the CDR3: TGTGCCAGCAGCTTGTTCGGGGGGGCAAACTATGGCTACACCTTC. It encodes CASSLFGGANYGYTF.

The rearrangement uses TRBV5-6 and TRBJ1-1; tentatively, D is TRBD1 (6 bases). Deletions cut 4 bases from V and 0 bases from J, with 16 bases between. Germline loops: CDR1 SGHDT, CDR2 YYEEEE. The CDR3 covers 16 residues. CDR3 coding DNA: TGTGCCAGCAGCCTCCCTTCAGGGGATTTGAACACTGAAGCTTTCTTT. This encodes CASSLPSGDLNTEAFF.

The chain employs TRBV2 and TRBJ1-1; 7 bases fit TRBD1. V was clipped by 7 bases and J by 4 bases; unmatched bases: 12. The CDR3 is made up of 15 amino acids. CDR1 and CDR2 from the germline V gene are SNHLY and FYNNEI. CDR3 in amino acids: CASKEQGDVGTEAFF. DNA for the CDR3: TGTGCCAGCAAGGAGCAGGGGGATGTGGGCACTGAAGCTTTCTTT.

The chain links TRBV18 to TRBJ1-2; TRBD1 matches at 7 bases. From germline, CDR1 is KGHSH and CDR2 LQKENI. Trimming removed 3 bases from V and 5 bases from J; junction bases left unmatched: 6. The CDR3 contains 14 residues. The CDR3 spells CASSPGTAVYGYTF. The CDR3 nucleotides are TGTGCCAGCTCACCCGGGACAGCCGTTTATGGCTACACCTTC. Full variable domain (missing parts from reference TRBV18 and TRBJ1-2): NAGVMQNPRHLVRRRGQEARLRCSPMKGHSHVYWYRQLPEEGLKFMVYLQKENIIDESGMPKERFSAEFPKEGPSILRIQQVVRGDSAAYFCASSPGTAVYGYTFGSGTRLTVV.

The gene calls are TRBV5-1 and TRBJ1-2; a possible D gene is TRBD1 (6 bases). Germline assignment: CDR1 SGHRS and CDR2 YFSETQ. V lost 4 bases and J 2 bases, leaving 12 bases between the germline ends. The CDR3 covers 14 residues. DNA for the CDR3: TGCGCCAGCAGCCCGGGGACAACAAACTATGGCTACACCTTC. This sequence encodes CASSPGTTNYGYTF.

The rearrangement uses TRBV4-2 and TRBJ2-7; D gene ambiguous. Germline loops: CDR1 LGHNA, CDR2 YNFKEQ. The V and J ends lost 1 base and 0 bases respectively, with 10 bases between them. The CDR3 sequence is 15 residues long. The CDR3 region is CASSQARPSSYEQYF. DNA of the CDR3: TGTGCCAGCAGCCAAGCTAGGCCGAGCTCCTACGAGCAGTACTTC.

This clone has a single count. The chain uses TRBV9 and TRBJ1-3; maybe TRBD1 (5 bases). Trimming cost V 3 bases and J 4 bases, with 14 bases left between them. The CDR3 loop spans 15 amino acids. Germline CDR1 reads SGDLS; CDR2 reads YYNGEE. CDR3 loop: CASSAKGALGNTIYF. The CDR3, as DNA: TGTGCCAGCAGCGCCAAAGGGGCCCTGGGAAACACCATATATTTT.

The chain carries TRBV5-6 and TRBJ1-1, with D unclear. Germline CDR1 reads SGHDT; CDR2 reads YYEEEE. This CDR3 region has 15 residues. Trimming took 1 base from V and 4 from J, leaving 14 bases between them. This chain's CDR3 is CASSLYRGIGTEAFF. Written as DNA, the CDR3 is TGTGCCAGCAGCTTGTACCGGGGAATTGGCACTGAAGCTTTCTTT. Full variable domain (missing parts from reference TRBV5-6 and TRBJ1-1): DAGVTQSPTHLIKTRGQQVTLRCSPKSGHDTVSWYQQALGQGPQFIFQYYEEEERQRGNFPDRFSGHQFPNYSSELNVNALLLGDSALYLCASSLYRGIGTEAFFGQGTRLTVV.

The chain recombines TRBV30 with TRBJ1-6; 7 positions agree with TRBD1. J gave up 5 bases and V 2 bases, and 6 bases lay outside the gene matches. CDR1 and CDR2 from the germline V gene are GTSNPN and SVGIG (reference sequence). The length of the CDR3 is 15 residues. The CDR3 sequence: CAWSPGQDNNSPLHF. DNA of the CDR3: TGTGCCTGGAGTCCTGGACAGGATAATAATTCACCCCTCCACTTT. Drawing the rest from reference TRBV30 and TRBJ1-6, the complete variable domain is SQTIHQWPATLVQPVGSPLSLECTVEGTSNPNLYWYRQAAGRGLQLLFYSVGIGQISSEVPQNLSASRPQDRQFILSSKKLLLSDSGFYLCAWSPGQDNNSPLHFGNGTRLTVT.

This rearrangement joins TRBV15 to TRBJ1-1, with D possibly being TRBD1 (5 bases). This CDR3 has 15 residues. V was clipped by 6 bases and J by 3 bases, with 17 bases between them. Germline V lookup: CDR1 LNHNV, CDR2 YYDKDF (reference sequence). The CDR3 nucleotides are TGTGCCACCAGTCAGGGTTTCGGCAGATACACTGAAGCTTTCTTT. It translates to CATSQGFGRYTEAFF.

This CDR3 reads CASSPKEGTGEETQYF. CDR3 sequence (DNA): TGTGCCAGCAGCCCTAAGGAGGGGACAGGGGAAGAGACCCAGTACTTC. The rearrangement joins TRBV7-7 to TRBJ2-5; TRBD1 aligns across 10 bases. The CDR3 covers 16 residues. Germline-derived CDR1 and CDR2 are SSHAT and FNYEAQ (reference sequence). V trimming: 5 bases; J trimming: 3 bases; junction bases outside the gene matches: 9.

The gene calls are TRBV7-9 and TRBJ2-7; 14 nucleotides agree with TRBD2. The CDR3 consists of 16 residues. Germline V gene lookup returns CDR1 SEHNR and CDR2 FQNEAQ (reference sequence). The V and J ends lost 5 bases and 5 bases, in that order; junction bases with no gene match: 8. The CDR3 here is CASSHRQGLAGDEQYF. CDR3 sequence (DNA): TGTGCCAGCAGCCATCGCCAGGGACTAGCGGGAGACGAGCAGTACTTC.

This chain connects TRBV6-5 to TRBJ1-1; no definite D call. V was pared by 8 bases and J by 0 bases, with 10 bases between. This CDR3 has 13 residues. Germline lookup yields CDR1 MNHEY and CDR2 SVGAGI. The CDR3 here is CASGPTLNTEAFF. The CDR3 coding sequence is TGTGCCAGCGGTCCAACACTGAACACTGAAGCTTTCTTT.

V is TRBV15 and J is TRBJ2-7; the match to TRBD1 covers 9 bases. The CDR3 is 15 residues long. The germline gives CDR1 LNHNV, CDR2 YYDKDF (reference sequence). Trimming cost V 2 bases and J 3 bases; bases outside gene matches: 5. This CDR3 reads CATSRSGQGNYEQYF. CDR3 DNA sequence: TGTGCCACCAGCAGATCAGGACAGGGGAACTACGAGCAGTACTTC.

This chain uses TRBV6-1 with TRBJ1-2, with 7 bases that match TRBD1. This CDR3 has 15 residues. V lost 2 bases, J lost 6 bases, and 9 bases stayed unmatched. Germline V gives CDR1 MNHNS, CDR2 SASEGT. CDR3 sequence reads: CASSELQGDSNGYTF. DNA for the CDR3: TGTGCCAGCAGTGAACTGCAGGGGGACTCTAATGGCTACACCTTC.

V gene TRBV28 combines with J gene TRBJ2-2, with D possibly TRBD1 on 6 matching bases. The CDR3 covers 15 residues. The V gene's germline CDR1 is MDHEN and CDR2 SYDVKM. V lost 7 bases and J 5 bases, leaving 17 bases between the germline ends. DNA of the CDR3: TGTGCCAGCATTACAAACAGGGAACGGACCGGGGAGCTGTTTTTT. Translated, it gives CASITNRERTGELFF.

For the CDR3, the DNA is TGTGCCAGCAGCTTAGGGTGGCAGGATACGCAGTATTTT. This translates into CASSLGWQDTQYF. The rearrangement links TRBV7-7 to TRBJ2-3; D is unresolved. The CDR3 contains 13 residues. V was trimmed by 1 base and J by 6 bases, leaving 8 bases between them. Looked up from germline, CDR1 is SSHAT and CDR2 is FNYEAQ (reference sequence). Full variable domain (rest looked up from reference TRBV7-7 and TRBJ2-3): GAGVSQSPRYKVTKRGQDVTLRCDPISSHATLYWYQQALGQGPEFLTYFNYEAQPDKSGLPSDRFSAERPEGSISTLTIQRTEQRDSAMYRCASSLGWQDTQYFGPGTRLTVL.

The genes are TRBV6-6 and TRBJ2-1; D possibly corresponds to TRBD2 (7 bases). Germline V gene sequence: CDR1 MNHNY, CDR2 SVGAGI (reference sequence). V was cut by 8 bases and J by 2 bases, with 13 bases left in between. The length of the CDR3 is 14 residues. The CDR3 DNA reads TGTGCCAGCCTACGGGGGGCGGCCTACAATGAGCAGTTCTTC. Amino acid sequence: CASLRGAAYNEQFF.

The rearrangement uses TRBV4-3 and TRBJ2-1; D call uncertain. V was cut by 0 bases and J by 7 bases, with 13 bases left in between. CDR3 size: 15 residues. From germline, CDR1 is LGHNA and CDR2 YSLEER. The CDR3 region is CASSQDETPPNEQFF. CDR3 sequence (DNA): TGCGCCAGCAGCCAAGATGAGACTCCTCCGAATGAGCAGTTCTTC.

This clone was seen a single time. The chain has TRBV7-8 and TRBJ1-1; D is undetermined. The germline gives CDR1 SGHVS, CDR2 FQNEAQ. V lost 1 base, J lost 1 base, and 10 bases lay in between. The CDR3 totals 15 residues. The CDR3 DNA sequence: TGTGCCAGCAGCTTAGGACCAGGAACGAACACTGAAGCTTTCTTT. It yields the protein CASSLGPGTNTEAFF. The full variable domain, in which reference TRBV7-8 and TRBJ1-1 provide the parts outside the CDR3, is GAGVSQSPRYKVAKRGQDVALRCDPISGHVSLFWYQQALGQGPEFLTYFQNEAQLDKSGLPSDRFFAERPEGSVSTLKIQRTQQEDSAVYLCASSLGPGTNTEAFFGQGTRLTVV.

The chain's CDR3 is CASRGRGGNEKLFF. The CDR3 DNA reads TGTGCCAGCAGGGGGCGAGGGGGTAATGAAAAACTGTTTTTT. The rearrangement joins TRBV6-1 to TRBJ1-4, with D possibly TRBD1 on 6 matching bases. CDR1 is MNHNS, CDR2 SASEGT, per germline. CDR3 size: 14 residues. V lost 6 bases, J lost 4 bases, and 12 bases lay in between.

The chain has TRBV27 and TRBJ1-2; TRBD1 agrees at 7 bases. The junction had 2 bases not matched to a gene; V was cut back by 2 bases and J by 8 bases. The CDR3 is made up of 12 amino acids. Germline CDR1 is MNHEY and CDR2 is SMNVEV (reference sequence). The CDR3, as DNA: TGTGCCAGCAGTTTAACAGGGGTCGGCTACACCTTC. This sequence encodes CASSLTGVGYTF.

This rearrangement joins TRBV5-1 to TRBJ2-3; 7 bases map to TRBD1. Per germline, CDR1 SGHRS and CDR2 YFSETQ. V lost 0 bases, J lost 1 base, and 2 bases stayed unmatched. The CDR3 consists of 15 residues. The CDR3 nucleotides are TGCGCCAGCAGCTTGGGACAGGGAGGCACAGATACGCAGTATTTT. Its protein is CASSLGQGGTDTQYF.

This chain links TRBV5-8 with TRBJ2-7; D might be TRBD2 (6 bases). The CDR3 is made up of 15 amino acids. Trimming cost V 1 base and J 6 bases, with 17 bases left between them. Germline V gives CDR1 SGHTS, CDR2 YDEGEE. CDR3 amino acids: CASSLSGVIPGEQYF. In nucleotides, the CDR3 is TGTGCCAGCAGCTTGTCGGGGGTTATCCCCGGCGAGCAGTACTTC.